Shown below are 20 T cell receptor beta chains from a single sample sequenced in a study of vaccination effects on CD4 cells after COVID-19. Which antigens these TCRs recognize remains unknown. Before sequencing took place, the ViraFEST assay used viral peptide pools to expand antigen-specific CD4+ T cells. After about 10 days in culture, the CD4+ T cells were isolated. Two-dose vaccination with either BNT162b2 or mRNA-1273 was given to the participants. Data came from immunoSEQ multiplex PCR; TCRdb stores just in-frame clones and leaves some out. The repertoire includes almost 30,000 clones, 74% of them detected once, and roughly 17% sits in the top ten. Sequenced here: CD4+ T cells from PBMCs cultured with HCoV-OC43 spike peptides, sampled after COVID-19 vaccination. Subset denoted: HCoV-OC43 spike overlapping peptide pool stimulation. The receptors originated from a human donor who received a COVID-19 vaccine.

The V gene is TRBV7-9, the J gene TRBJ1-1; the D gene is possibly TRBD1 (6 bases). Looked up from germline, CDR1 is SEHNR and CDR2 is FQNEAQ (reference sequence). V was trimmed by 1 base and J by 10 bases, leaving 10 bases between them. The CDR3 spans 12 residues. The CDR3 nucleotides read TGTGCCAGCAGCTTAGACAGGGAAGGAGCTTTCTTT. This encodes CASSLDREGAFF.

V usage is TRBV5-1 and J usage is TRBJ1-4; 7 positions match TRBD1. This CDR3 has 15 residues. From germline, CDR1 is SGHRS and CDR2 YFSETQ. J was trimmed by 8 bases and V by 4 bases; bases with no gene match: 11. CDR3 bases: TGCGCCAGCAGCGATTTACAGGGGAGTCGGGAAAAACTGTTTTTT. Amino acids: CASSDLQGSREKLFF.

The chain has TRBV7-8 and TRBJ2-3, with D tentatively TRBD2 (5 bases). The germline V gene encodes CDR1 SGHVS and CDR2 FQNEAQ. V was clipped by 6 bases and J by 5 bases, with 21 bases between them. This CDR3 spans 16 amino acids. The CDR3 bases are TGTGCCAGCAGACAGCTTAGGACTGCCCGCGGAGATACGCAGTATTTT. It specifies CASRQLRTARGDTQYF.

The rearrangement joins TRBV2 to TRBJ1-2, with 9 bases that match TRBD1. Per the germline V gene, CDR1 is SNHLY and CDR2 is FYNNEI. The CDR3 is 14 residues long. V shed 6 bases and J 2 bases; nucleotides not matched to a gene: 4. CDR3 residues: CASRDDRGNYGYTF. The CDR3 coding sequence is TGTGCCAGCAGAGACGACAGGGGGAACTATGGCTACACCTTC.

This chain links TRBV7-8 with TRBJ2-5, with TRBD1 identical over 8 bases. The CDR3 consists of 14 residues. J gave up 7 bases and V 1 base, and 5 bases lay outside the gene matches. Germline assignment: CDR1 SGHVS and CDR2 FQNEAQ. This chain's CDR3 is CASSLGTGRVTQYF. CDR3 DNA: TGTGCCAGCAGCTTAGGGACAGGGCGGGTGACCCAGTACTTC.

This clone was observed a single time. The chain combines TRBV2 with TRBJ1-1; TRBD1 matches at 9 bases. Germline CDR1 is SNHLY and CDR2 is FYNNEI. The CDR3 is 16 amino acids. V was pared by 6 bases and J by 0 bases, with 8 bases of the junction left unmatched. The CDR3: CASRSDRGGVNTEAFF. The CDR3 DNA reads TGTGCCAGCAGGTCCGACAGGGGGGGGGTGAACACTGAAGCTTTCTTT.

There are a few counts of this clone. The V and J genes are TRBV4-2 and TRBJ2-5; the D gene is possibly TRBD1 (6 bases). CDR3 length: 16 residues. The V end lost 0 bases, the J end lost 1 base, and 12 bases lay between the germline ends. Germline CDR1 reads LGHNA; CDR2 reads YNFKEQ. CDR3 region: CASSQDGGRGQETQYF. The DNA for the CDR3 is TGTGCCAGCAGCCAAGATGGGGGCAGGGGCCAAGAGACCCAGTACTTC.

The V call is TRBV9, the J call TRBJ2-1; possible D gene TRBD2, 6 bases. V gave up 8 bases and J gave up 0 bases, with 24 bases separating them. The germline V gene encodes CDR1 SGDLS and CDR2 YYNGEE. This CDR3 is built from 18 residues. The CDR3 here is CASSLVSGPAGSYNEQFF. The DNA for the CDR3 is TGTGCCAGTTCGTTGGTTAGTGGTCCAGCGGGCTCCTACAATGAGCAGTTCTTC.

This clone occurred once. The V gene is TRBV11-2, the J gene TRBJ1-3; D uncertain. The ends were cut back, 2 bases at V and 4 bases at J, with 12 bases in the middle. Germline CDR1 SGHAT, CDR2 FQNNGV. The CDR3 is 15 amino acids. CDR3 loop: CASSLLSGSGNTIYF. CDR3 nucleotide sequence: TGTGCCAGCAGCTTACTATCGGGGTCCGGAAACACCATATATTTT.

The sample holds one count of this clone. The genes are TRBV4-1 and TRBJ2-1; maybe TRBD2 (5 bases). Germline assignment: CDR1 MGHRA and CDR2 YSYEKL. Between the trimmed V and J ends, which lost 0 bases and 1 base, there was a span of 7 bases. The CDR3 is 15 amino acids. The CDR3 bases are TGCGCCAGCAGCCAAGACACGGGATCCTACAATGAGCAGTTCTTC. Translating gives CASSQDTGSYNEQFF.

The V gene is TRBV18, the J gene TRBJ1-3; 7 positions agree with TRBD1. J gave up 0 bases and V 5 bases, and 4 bases lay outside the gene matches. Germline V lookup: CDR1 KGHSH, CDR2 LQKENI. The CDR3 is 15 amino acids. In DNA, the CDR3 is TGTGCCAGCTCAGGACAGGCCGACTCTGGAAACACCATATATTTT. As protein: CASSGQADSGNTIYF.

Relative to its sample, this clone is medium-sized. CDR3 sequence: CASARGGNQPQHF. The CDR3 region has the DNA TGTGCCAGCGCCCGGGGAGGCAATCAGCCCCAGCATTTT. V gene TRBV12-3 or TRBV12-4 combines with J gene TRBJ1-5, with D uncertain. This CDR3 comprises 13 residues. The V gene lost 8 bases and the J gene lost 2 bases, with 10 bases spanning the gap.

The chain joins TRBV18 to TRBJ1-4, with 10 bases that match TRBD1. J gave up 10 bases and V 5 bases, and 7 bases lay outside the gene matches. This CDR3 region has 14 residues. CDR1 KGHSH and CDR2 LQKENI come from the germline V gene. The CDR3 here is CASSARDRGLKLFF. The CDR3 nucleotides are TGTGCCAGCTCAGCCCGGGACAGGGGTCTAAAACTGTTTTTT. Supplemented by reference TRBV18 and TRBJ1-4, the full variable domain reads NAGVMQNPRHLVRRRGQEARLRCSPMKGHSHVYWYRQLPEEGLKFMVYLQKENIIDESGMPKERFSAEFPKEGPSILRIQQVVRGDSAAYFCASSARDRGLKLFFGSGTQLSVL.

The V and J genes are TRBV6-4 and TRBJ2-3; a weak D match, TRBD2 (6 bases). This CDR3 region has 13 residues. CDR1 and CDR2 (germline): MRHNA, SNTAGT. The V and J ends lost 6 bases and 0 bases respectively, with 7 bases between them. CDR3 DNA: TGTGCCAGCAGCGGGGGTAGCACAGATACGCAGTATTTT. Its translation: CASSGGSTDTQYF.

The chain uses TRBV5-1 and TRBJ2-3; TRBD2 matches 8 bases. Unmatched junction bases numbered 3, after V lost 1 base and J lost 2 bases. The CDR3 covers 15 residues. Germline V gene sequence: CDR1 SGHRS, CDR2 YFSETQ. The CDR3 DNA reads as TGCGCCAGCAGCTTGTTAGCGGGAAACACAGATACGCAGTATTTT. It yields the protein CASSLLAGNTDTQYF.

This chain joins TRBV3-1 (or the pseudogene TRBV3-2) and TRBJ2-2; 12 bases are shared with TRBD2. The CDR3 loop spans 16 amino acids. Unmatched junction bases numbered 6, after V lost 4 bases and J lost 6 bases. The germline V gene has CDR1 LGHDT and CDR2 YNNKEL (reference sequence). The DNA for the CDR3 is TGTGCCAGCAGCCTAACTAGCGGGAGGTCGGCCGGGGAGCTGTTTTTT. Translated, it gives CASSLTSGRSAGELFF.

V gene TRBV6-4 combines with J gene TRBJ1-2, with D tentatively TRBD1 (5 bases). The CDR3 runs to 13 residues. V lost 2 bases to trimming and J lost 2 bases, with 6 bases between them. Germline V gene data show CDR1 as MRHNA and CDR2 as SNTAGT. In DNA form, the CDR3 reads TGTGCCAGCAGTGACCGGGACAACTATGGCTACACCTTC. Its protein product is CASSDRDNYGYTF.

The chain combines TRBV18 with TRBJ1-3, with D perhaps matching TRBD1 (5 bases). CDR3 size: 15 residues. Germline V lookup: CDR1 KGHSH, CDR2 LQKENI. Trimming took 4 bases from V and 0 from J, leaving 10 bases between them. DNA for the CDR3: TGTGCCAGCTCACTGACAGACTTCTCTGGAAACACCATATATTTT. It yields the protein CASSLTDFSGNTIYF.

This clone was counted only a few times. Here the CDR3 reads CSASFWNGLRYNEQFF. The CDR3 DNA sequence: TGCAGTGCTAGTTTTTGGAACGGACTTAGGTACAATGAGCAGTTCTTC. The V gene is TRBV20-1, the J gene TRBJ2-1, with D maybe TRBD2 (5 bases). Trimming stripped 3 bases from V and 4 bases from J, with 19 bases between. CDR1 is DFQATT, CDR2 SNEGSKA, per germline (reference sequence). The CDR3 covers 16 residues.

This chain uses TRBV9 with TRBJ1-5; 10 nucleotides align to TRBD1. The junction had 4 bases not matched to a gene; V was cut back by 4 bases and J by 0 bases. The CDR3 spans 16 residues. CDR1 SGDLS and CDR2 YYNGEE come from the germline V gene. The CDR3 DNA reads as TGTGCCAGCAGCCAGGGACAGGGGATTAGCAATCAGCCCCAGCATTTT. It translates to CASSQGQGISNQPQHF.